This entry lists 20 T cell receptor beta chains sequenced from one sample in a study of cytomegalovirus exposure and HLA in healthy donors. Clones were read by immunoSEQ multiplex PCR, and TCRdb kept only the in-frame ones, dropping some. The table records about 73,000 clones, approximately 90% of them present only once. Sequenced sample: PBMCs. These TCRs come from a woman aged 18-29 years in good health and CMV-seropositive.

V gene TRBV28 combines with J gene TRBJ1-4, with 8 bases aligning to TRBD1. Germline CDR1 is MDHEN and CDR2 is SYDVKM. This CDR3 has 16 residues. J gave up 7 bases and V 8 bases, and 15 bases lay outside the gene matches. Written as DNA, the CDR3 is TGTGCCAGCTACCAGGGGAATCTCGGACAGGGTGAAAAACTGTTTTTT. Amino acid sequence: CASYQGNLGQGEKLFF.

This sequence joins TRBV6-4 and TRBJ1-1; D might be TRBD1 (5 bases). The ends were cut back, 5 bases at V and 3 bases at J, with 13 bases in the middle. Germline V gene lookup returns CDR1 MRHNA and CDR2 SNTAGT. CDR3 length: 14 residues. The CDR3 region is CASSFSGGDTEAFF. The CDR3 DNA sequence: TGTGCCAGCAGTTTTAGCGGGGGGGACACTGAAGCTTTCTTT.

The chain joins TRBV30 to TRBJ2-2; 10 bases line up with TRBD2. The J segment lost 6 bases and the V segment lost 2 bases, leaving 6 bases of the junction unmatched. The CDR3 spans 15 residues. Germline V gene lookup returns CDR1 GTSNPN and CDR2 SVGIG (reference sequence). The CDR3 sequence is CAWSSGGAQAGELFF. As DNA, the CDR3 is TGTGCCTGGAGTAGCGGGGGGGCTCAGGCCGGGGAGCTGTTTTTT.

The chain couples TRBV5-1 to TRBJ2-5; a weak D match, TRBD1 (6 bases). Per germline, CDR1 SGHRS and CDR2 YFSETQ. The CDR3 is 17 amino acids. Trimming took off 4 bases at V and 4 bases at J, with 23 bases between the two ends. The CDR3 here is CASSLEAAWGRGETQYF. The CDR3 nucleotides are TGCGCCAGCAGCCTGGAGGCGGCGTGGGGGCGCGGAGAGACCCAGTACTTC.

The rearrangement joins TRBV4-1 to TRBJ2-1, with TRBD2 identical over 12 bases. Trimming took 1 base from V and 5 from J; bases not matched to a gene: 3. The CDR3 loop spans 16 amino acids. Germline V gives CDR1 MGHRA, CDR2 YSYEKL. In DNA, the CDR3 is TGCGCCAGCAGCCAAGTACTAGCGGGGGGCCACAATGAGCAGTTCTTC. Residues: CASSQVLAGGHNEQFF.

The CDR3 protein is CASSLSGGGNTEAFF. In DNA form, the CDR3 reads TGTGCCAGCAGTTTATCAGGCGGGGGGAACACTGAAGCTTTCTTT. The V call is TRBV27, the J call TRBJ1-1, with D perhaps matching TRBD1 (5 bases). CDR1 and CDR2 (germline): MNHEY, SMNVEV (reference sequence). V was cut by 0 bases and J by 1 base, with 9 bases left in between. This CDR3 has 15 amino acids.

The chain combines TRBV6-6 with TRBJ1-3; 9 nucleotides line up with TRBD1. The CDR3 loop spans 16 amino acids. The V gene's germline CDR1 is MNHNY and CDR2 SVGAGI (reference sequence). V dropped 5 bases and J dropped 8; count of bases not matched to a gene: 13. The CDR3 here is CASSPGSGTGIHTIYF. CDR3 coding DNA: TGTGCCAGCAGTCCCGGATCCGGGACAGGGATACACACCATATATTTT.

The chain is built from TRBV5-5 and TRBJ2-5; 9 bases line up with TRBD2. Germline CDR1 reads SGHKS; CDR2 reads YYEKEE (reference sequence). Trimming removed 0 bases from V and 2 bases from J; junction bases left unmatched: 8. The CDR3 runs 17 residues. The CDR3 sequence: CASSLGLADIVQETQYF. CDR3 DNA: TGTGCCAGCAGCTTGGGACTAGCGGACATTGTTCAAGAGACCCAGTACTTC.

DNA of the CDR3: TGTGCCAGCAGCGTACTTCAGGGGGGACCGAGGGCGAATGAGCAGTTCTTC. The encoded protein is CASSVLQGGPRANEQFF. V and J are TRBV9 and TRBJ2-1, with D possibly matching TRBD1 (7 bases). The CDR3 length is 17 residues. Germline CDR1 is SGDLS and CDR2 is YYNGEE. V gave up 1 base and J gave up 7 bases, with 21 bases separating them.

The chain has TRBV29-1 and TRBJ2-1; TRBD2 agrees at 10 bases. Per the germline V gene, CDR1 is SQVTM and CDR2 is ANQGSEA. J gave up 9 bases and V 3 bases, and 8 bases lay outside the gene matches. The CDR3 contains 14 residues. The DNA for the CDR3 is TGCAGCGTTGACGACAGCGGGAGGGCCAGTGAGCAGTTCTTC. It translates to CSVDDSGRASEQFF.

The gene calls are TRBV10-3 and TRBJ2-2, with TRBD2 matching over 9 bases. V trimming: 2 bases; J trimming: 4 bases; junction bases outside the gene matches: 2. There are 15 residues in the CDR3. Per germline, CDR1 ENHRY and CDR2 SYGVKD. Here the CDR3 DNA reads TGTGCCATCAGTGAGAGCGGGGGGAGCACCGGGGAGCTGTTTTTT. Amino acids: CAISESGGSTGELFF.

The chain has TRBV15 and TRBJ2-1; D uncertain. V gave up 0 bases and J gave up 5 bases, with 8 bases separating them. The CDR3 has 14 residues. The germline gives CDR1 LNHNV, CDR2 YYDKDF (reference sequence). CDR3 protein: CATSREVGDNEQFF. DNA for the CDR3: TGTGCCACCAGCAGAGAGGTGGGCGACAATGAGCAGTTCTTC.

This chain connects TRBV5-1 to TRBJ2-1, with 10 bases that match TRBD1. Germline lookup yields CDR1 SGHRS and CDR2 YFSETQ. V dropped 3 bases and J dropped 8; count of bases not matched to a gene: 11. The CDR3 has 16 amino acids. The CDR3 spells CASSSNRDRGFDEQFF. CDR3 DNA: TGCGCCAGCAGCTCAAACCGGGACAGGGGTTTTGATGAGCAGTTCTTC.

The genes are TRBV18 and TRBJ1-1; no clear D gene. There are 13 residues in the CDR3. V lost 5 bases and J lost 0, with 7 bases in between. CDR1 is KGHSH, CDR2 LQKENI, per germline. The CDR3 nucleotides read TGTGCCAGCTCAGACGGGGTGAACACTGAAGCTTTCTTT. It is translated as CASSDGVNTEAFF.

This clone appeared a single time. The V call is TRBV27, the J call TRBJ1-4; maybe TRBD1 (6 bases). The CDR3 is 14 residues long. V was cut by 3 bases and J by 7 bases, with 12 bases left in between. CDR1 is MNHEY and CDR2 is SMNVEV in the germline V gene (reference sequence). The DNA of the CDR3 is TGTGCCAGCAGTTTCCAGGGGAAGAGTGAAAAACTGTTTTTT. The encoded protein is CASSFQGKSEKLFF.

The sample holds one count of this clone. This chain connects TRBV4-3 to TRBJ2-1; D gene ambiguous. CDR1 is LGHNA, CDR2 YSLEER, per germline. This CDR3 comprises 15 residues. The V gene lost 1 base and the J gene lost 2 bases, with 9 bases spanning the gap. The CDR3 nucleotides read TGCGCCAGCAGCCAAGGCGGTCCAGCCTACAATGAGCAGTTCTTC. The encoded protein is CASSQGGPAYNEQFF.

This clone was observed once. CDR3 nucleotides: TGTGCCAGCAGCTTTGGGACAGGGGGCGCCTATGGCTACACCTTC. It encodes CASSFGTGGAYGYTF. The chain combines TRBV5-8 with TRBJ1-2, with 12 bases fitting TRBD1. V was clipped by 2 bases and J by 4 bases; unmatched bases: 3. The length of the CDR3 is 15 residues. CDR1 and CDR2 from the germline V gene are SGHTS and YDEGEE.

The gene calls are TRBV30 and TRBJ1-6; 8 positions agree with TRBD1. J gave up 8 bases and V 2 bases, and 17 bases lay outside the gene matches. This CDR3 is built from 18 residues. CDR1 and CDR2 from the germline V gene are GTSNPN and SVGIG (reference sequence). DNA for the CDR3: TGTGCCTGGAGTCCTTACTCGCTAGGACAGGGAAGTTATTCACCCCTCCACTTT. Its protein is CAWSPYSLGQGSYSPLHF.

This rearrangement joins TRBV10-2 to TRBJ1-4; D may be TRBD1 (6 bases). The CDR3 contains 15 residues. Trimming pared 6 bases from V and 7 bases from J, leaving 18 bases between. CDR1 and CDR2 (germline): WSHSY, SAAADI. The CDR3 DNA reads TGCGCCAGCAGATCCGCCGGGACAATGGGTGAAAAACTGTTTTTT. Translating gives CASRSAGTMGEKLFF.

A single count supports this clone. This chain connects TRBV2 to TRBJ2-5; TRBD2 matches at 8 bases. The CDR3 is made up of 12 amino acids. The J segment lost 11 bases and the V segment lost 6 bases, leaving 8 bases of the junction unmatched. Germline V lookup: CDR1 SNHLY, CDR2 FYNNEI. The CDR3 region has the DNA TGTGCCAGCAGGGGAGCGGGAGATGGTCAGTACTTC. This translates into CASRGAGDGQYF.